The 4 T cell receptor beta chains below all came from one sample that was sequenced in a study of CD8 T cells in ankylosing spondylitis. TCRdb fed the 5' RACE reads into MiXCR, producing one record per CDR3 protein. This sample yields some 37,000 distinct CDR3 sequences, of which about an eighth are seen a single time; about a third belongs to the top ten. Sequencing input: synovial fluid, either unsorted or a sorted T cell fraction (not recorded which). The receptors stem from a male donor with ankylosing spondylitis.

The sample holds many counts of this clonotype. The chain recombines TRBV27 with TRBJ2-5, with TRBD1 matching over 7 bases. Germline V gene lookup returns CDR1 MNHEY and CDR2 SMNVEV (reference sequence). V was pared by 5 bases and J by 1 base, with 10 bases of the junction left unmatched. The CDR3 is 16 amino acids. The CDR3 DNA sequence: TGTGCCAGCAGTACCATTTACCGGGACAGCCAAGAGACCCAGTACTTC. The encoded protein is CASSTIYRDSQETQYF.

The J gene is TRBJ2-7, the V gene TRBV6-1, with D perhaps matching TRBD2 (5 bases). The CDR3 loop spans 14 amino acids. With 6 bases removed from V and 7 bases from J, the gap between germline ends came to 19 bases. Germline V gene data show CDR1 as MNHNS and CDR2 as SASEGT. The CDR3 bases are TGTGCCAGCAGCCCAGGTGGGCTGGGGAGTGAGCAGTACTTC. Residues: CASSPGGLGSEQYF.

The chain links TRBV3-1 to TRBJ2-1; 8 nucleotides align to TRBD2. This CDR3 contains 17 residues. CDR1 is LGHDT, CDR2 YNNKEL, per germline (reference sequence). V shed 10 bases, J shed 3 bases, and the junction held 17 bases outside the gene matches. CDR3 sequence reads: CATCSLGGAGDYNEQFF. CDR3 in DNA: TGTGCCACCTGTTCCTTAGGGGGAGCGGGAGACTACAATGAGCAGTTCTTC.

The table lists this clonotype with many counts. J is TRBJ2-3 and V is TRBV10-3; D is possibly TRBD2 (5 bases). V gave up 0 bases and J gave up 3 bases, with 13 bases separating them. The CDR3 length is 16 residues. Germline values: CDR1 ENHRY, CDR2 SYGVKD. The CDR3 is CAISESFHSETDTQYF. CDR3 nucleotides: TGTGCCATCAGTGAGTCTTTCCATAGCGAGACAGATACGCAGTATTTT.